Detailed here is one T cell receptor (beta chain). No antigen is known for it. Nothing much larger sits one base from this clone, and base qualities are not available. Participants in the prospective study were aged about 18 to 90 years, lived in about two dozen United States geographic areas, and enrolled through a virtual design. In the prospective study, participants were assigned to cohorts based on the clinical history participants reported in a screening survey and a study questionnaire. Each participant in the prospective study had whole blood, serum and a nasopharyngeal or oropharyngeal swab collected by mobile phlebotomists. Over a roughly two-month period, participants in the prospective study had the option of providing additional blood draws and questionnaires. Blood samples from the prospective study were shipped frozen or at room temperature prior to DNA extraction. These data come from a study of blood T cell repertoires in COVID-19 (dated by TCRdb to the early 2020s). The study in broad terms: Recovered participants in ImmuneRACE Cohort 3 were defined by two consecutive negative NP/OP PCR tests, clearance by a healthcare professional, or resolution of symptoms. Subjects who had been exposed to COVID-19, were actively infected with it, or had recovered from it provided the deeply sampled blood TCRbeta repertoires that made up the dataset. The repertoires were released in a freely available public database meant as a resource for research on the immune response to SARS-CoV-2. A de-identified subject ID, COVID-19 status, age in years and sex were almost always included in the sample metadata. Where HLA class I and class II types were available, the types were taken from metadata supplied by the sample provider, not from assay-based typing. The samples were drawn from two sources: the first 160 participants of the ongoing ImmuneRACE study, and 950 to 1,500 subjects contributed by 6 global collaborators. The collaborator samples originated in the United States, Italy and Spain and spanned the acute and convalescent phases of COVID-19. The prospective study material was composed of cDNA or gDNA derived from T cells, B-cell-depleted T cells, or PBMCs.

General study outcomes and caveats: Clinical and demographic metadata were provided uncurated, with the amount varying by source and participant.

TCRbeta CDR3 regions were amplified from genomic DNA by means of the immunoSEQ Assay, a bias-controlled multiplex PCR. For the original study's pipeline: Nucleated cell counts per sample were estimated from amplification of reference gene primers within the assay. Sequence reads were collapsed and filtered to measure the absolute abundance of every unique TCRbeta CDR3 rearrangement. For each sample, productive Simpson clonality was calculated as the square root of Simpson's diversity index over productive rearrangements. Imported from immuneACCESS, the table was reduced by TCRdb to in-frame sequences with V and J called. These copies leave out some clones; in studies compared against another copy, an unresolved V gene accounts for under half, and the cause of the remainder is not known. Clone size and the V and J calls come from that table; the DNA yielded D and trimming. For this sample there are 400,000 or so clones; more than 75% appear just once. Roughly 1.9% of the sample is held by the ten biggest clonotypes.

This receptor was identified in a middle-aged man in a cohort exposed to, infected with or recovered from COVID-19 (not recorded which). Input material: PBMCs or T cells enriched from blood (not recorded which).

The nucleotide sequence reads as follows: TGTGCCAGCAGCTTGGACAGGTCTAATGAAAAACTGTTTTTT. Its protein reads: CASSLDRSNEKLFF. The rearranged chain carries TRBV5-4 and TRBJ1-4; possibly the D gene is TRBD1, per 5 matching bases. CDR3 length: 14 amino acids, cysteine to phenylalanine. Left in the record is the CDR3 DNA by itself, 42 bases read in frame from the first base. The germline V gene encodes CDR1 SGHNT and CDR2 YYREEE (reference sequence). Deletion took 0 bases off V and 3 bases off J, with a span of 6 bases between the germline ends.